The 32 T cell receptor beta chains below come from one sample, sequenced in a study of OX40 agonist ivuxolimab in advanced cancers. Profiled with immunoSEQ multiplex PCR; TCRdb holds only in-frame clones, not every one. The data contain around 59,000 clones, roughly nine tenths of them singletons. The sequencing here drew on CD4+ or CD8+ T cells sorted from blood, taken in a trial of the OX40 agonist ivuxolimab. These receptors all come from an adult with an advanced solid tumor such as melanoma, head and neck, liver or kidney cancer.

CDR3 DNA sequence: TGTGCCAGCAGTTTTAAGATAGGGGACACTGAAGCTTTCTTT. Residues: CASSFKIGDTEAFF. The chain couples TRBV27 to TRBJ1-1; a weak D match, TRBD1 (5 bases). CDR1 and CDR2 from the germline V gene are MNHEY and SMNVEV (reference sequence). This CDR3 has 14 residues. V lost 3 bases and J lost 3, with 11 bases in between.

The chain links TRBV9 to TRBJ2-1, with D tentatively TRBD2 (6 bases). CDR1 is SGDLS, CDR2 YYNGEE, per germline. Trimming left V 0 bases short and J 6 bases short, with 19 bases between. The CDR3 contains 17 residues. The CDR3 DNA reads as TGTGCCAGCAGCGTAGGCGGGGAGTGGGGACGAGCCAATGAGCAGTTCTTC. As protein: CASSVGGEWGRANEQFF.

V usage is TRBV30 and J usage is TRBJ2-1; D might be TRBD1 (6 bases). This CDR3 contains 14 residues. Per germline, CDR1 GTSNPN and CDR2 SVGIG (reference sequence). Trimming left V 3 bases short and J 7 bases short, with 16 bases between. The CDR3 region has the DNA TGTGCCTGGAGCCTAGGGGGAGCGGTGAATGAGCAGTTCTTC. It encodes CAWSLGGAVNEQFF.

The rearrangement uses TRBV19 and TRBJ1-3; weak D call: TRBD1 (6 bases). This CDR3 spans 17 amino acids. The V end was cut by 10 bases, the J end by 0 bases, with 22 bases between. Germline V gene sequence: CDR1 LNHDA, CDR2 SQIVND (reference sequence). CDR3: CATENGTGGPSGNTIYF. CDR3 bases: TGTGCCACCGAAAACGGGACCGGGGGGCCCTCTGGAAACACCATATATTTT.

CDR3 protein: CASSISEGTEAFF. The CDR3 DNA sequence: TGTGCCAGTAGTATTTCGGAGGGAACTGAAGCTTTCTTT. The chain uses TRBV19 and TRBJ1-1; D unresolved. CDR3 size: 13 residues. Germline-derived CDR1 and CDR2 are LNHDA and SQIVND (reference sequence). V was pared by 3 bases and J by 5 bases, with 10 bases between.

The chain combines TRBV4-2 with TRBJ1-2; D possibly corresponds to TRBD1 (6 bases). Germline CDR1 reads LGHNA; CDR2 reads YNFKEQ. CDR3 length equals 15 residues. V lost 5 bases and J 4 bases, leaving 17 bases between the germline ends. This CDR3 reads CASSFAGDWVYGYTF. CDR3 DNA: TGTGCCAGCAGCTTCGCAGGGGATTGGGTCTATGGCTACACCTTC.

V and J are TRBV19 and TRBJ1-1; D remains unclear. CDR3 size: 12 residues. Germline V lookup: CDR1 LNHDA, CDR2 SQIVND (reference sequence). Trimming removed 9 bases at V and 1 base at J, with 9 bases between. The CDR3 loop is CASTTPNTEAFF. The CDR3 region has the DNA TGTGCCAGCACTACACCGAACACTGAAGCTTTCTTT. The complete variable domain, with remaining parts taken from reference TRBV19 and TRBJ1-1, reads DGGITQSPKYLFRKEGQNVTLSCEQNLNHDAMYWYRQDPGQGLRLIYYSQIVNDFQKGDIAEGYSVSREKKESFPLTVTSAQKNPTAFYLCASTTPNTEAFFGQGTRLTVV.

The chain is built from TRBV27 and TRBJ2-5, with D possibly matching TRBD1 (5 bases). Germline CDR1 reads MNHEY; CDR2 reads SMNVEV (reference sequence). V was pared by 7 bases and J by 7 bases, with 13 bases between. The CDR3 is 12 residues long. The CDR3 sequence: CASTSPQGTQYF. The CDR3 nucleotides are TGTGCCAGCACCAGTCCGCAGGGGACCCAGTACTTC.

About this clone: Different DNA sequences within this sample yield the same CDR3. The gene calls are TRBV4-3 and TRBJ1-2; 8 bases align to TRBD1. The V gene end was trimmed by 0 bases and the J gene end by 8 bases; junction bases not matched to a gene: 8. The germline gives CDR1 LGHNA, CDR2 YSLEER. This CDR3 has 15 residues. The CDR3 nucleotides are TGCGCCAGCAGCCAAGATGGGGACAGGCGGGAGGGCTACACCTTC. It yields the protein CASSQDGDRREGYTF.

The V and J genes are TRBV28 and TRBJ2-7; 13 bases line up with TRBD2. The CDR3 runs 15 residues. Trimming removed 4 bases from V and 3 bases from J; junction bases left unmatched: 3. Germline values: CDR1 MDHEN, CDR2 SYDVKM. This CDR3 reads CASSSGTSGIYEQYF. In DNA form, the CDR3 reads TGTGCCAGCAGTTCCGGGACTAGCGGGATCTACGAGCAGTACTTC.

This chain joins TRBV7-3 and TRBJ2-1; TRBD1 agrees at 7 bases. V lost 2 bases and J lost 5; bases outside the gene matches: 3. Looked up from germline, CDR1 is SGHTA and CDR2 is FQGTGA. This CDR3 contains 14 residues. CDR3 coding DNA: TGTGCCAGCAGCTTAGAAGGGGGCAACAATGAGCAGTTCTTC. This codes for CASSLEGGNNEQFF.

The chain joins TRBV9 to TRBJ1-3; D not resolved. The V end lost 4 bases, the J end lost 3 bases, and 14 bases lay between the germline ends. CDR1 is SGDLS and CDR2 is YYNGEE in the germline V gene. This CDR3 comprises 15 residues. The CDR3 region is CASSSDASVGNTIYF. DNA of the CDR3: TGTGCCAGCAGCTCGGACGCGTCTGTTGGAAACACCATATATTTT.

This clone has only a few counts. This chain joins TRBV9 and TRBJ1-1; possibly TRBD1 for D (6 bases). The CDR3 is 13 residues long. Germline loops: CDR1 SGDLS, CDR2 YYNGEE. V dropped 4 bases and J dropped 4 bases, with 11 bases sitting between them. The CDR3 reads CASSPQGSTEAFF. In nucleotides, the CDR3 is TGTGCCAGCAGCCCACAGGGCAGCACTGAAGCTTTCTTT.

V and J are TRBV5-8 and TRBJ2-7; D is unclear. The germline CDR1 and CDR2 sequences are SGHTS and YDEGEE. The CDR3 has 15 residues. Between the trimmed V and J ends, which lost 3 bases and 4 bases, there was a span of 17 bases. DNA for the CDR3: TGTGCCAGCAGCTCCAGGAGACTTGGATGGTACGAGCAGTACTTC. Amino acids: CASSSRRLGWYEQYF.

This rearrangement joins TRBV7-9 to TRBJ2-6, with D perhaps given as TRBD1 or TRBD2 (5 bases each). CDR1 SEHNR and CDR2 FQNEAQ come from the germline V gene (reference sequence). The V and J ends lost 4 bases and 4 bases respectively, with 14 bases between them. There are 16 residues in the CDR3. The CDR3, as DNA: TGTGCCAGCAGCTCGGGACCCCTGGGGGGGGCCAACGTCCTGACTTTC. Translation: CASSSGPLGGANVLTF.

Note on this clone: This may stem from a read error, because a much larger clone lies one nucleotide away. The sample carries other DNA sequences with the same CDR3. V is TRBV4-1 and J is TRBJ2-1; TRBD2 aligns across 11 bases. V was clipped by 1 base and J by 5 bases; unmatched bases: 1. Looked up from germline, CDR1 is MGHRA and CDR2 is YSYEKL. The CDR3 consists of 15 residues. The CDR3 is CASSQGLAGNNEQFF. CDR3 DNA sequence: TGCGCCAGCAGCCAAGGACTAGCGGGAAACAATGAGCAGTTCTTC.

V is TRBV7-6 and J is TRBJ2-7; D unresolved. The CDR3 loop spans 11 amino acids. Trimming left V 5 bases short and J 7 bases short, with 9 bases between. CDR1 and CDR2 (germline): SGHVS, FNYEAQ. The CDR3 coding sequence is TGTGCCAGCAGCCCTGCTAGGGAGCAGTACGTC. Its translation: CASSPAREQYV.

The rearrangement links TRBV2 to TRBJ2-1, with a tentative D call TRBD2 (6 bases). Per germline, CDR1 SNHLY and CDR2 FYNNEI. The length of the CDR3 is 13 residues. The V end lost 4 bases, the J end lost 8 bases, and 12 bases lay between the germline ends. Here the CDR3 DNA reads TGTGCCAGCAGTGGCCTGACGGGGGATGAGCAGTTCTTC. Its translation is CASSGLTGDEQFF.

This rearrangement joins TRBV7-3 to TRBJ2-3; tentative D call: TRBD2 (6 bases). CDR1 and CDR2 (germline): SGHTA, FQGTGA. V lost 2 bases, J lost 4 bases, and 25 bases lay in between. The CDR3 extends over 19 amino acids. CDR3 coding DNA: TGTGCCAGCAGCTTAGGAATATTTGCGGGACCCACGGGGTCAGATACGCAGTATTTT. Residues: CASSLGIFAGPTGSDTQYF.

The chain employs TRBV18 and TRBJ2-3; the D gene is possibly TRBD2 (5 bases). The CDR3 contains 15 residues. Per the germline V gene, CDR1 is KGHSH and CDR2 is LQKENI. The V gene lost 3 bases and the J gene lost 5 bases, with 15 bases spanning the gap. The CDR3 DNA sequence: TGTGCCAGCTCACCTTCCCAGGAAGAGGGAGATACGCAGTATTTT. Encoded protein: CASSPSQEEGDTQYF. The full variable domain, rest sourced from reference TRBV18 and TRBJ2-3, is NAGVMQNPRHLVRRRGQEARLRCSPMKGHSHVYWYRQLPEEGLKFMVYLQKENIIDESGMPKERFSAEFPKEGPSILRIQQVVRGDSAAYFCASSPSQEEGDTQYFGPGTRLTVL.

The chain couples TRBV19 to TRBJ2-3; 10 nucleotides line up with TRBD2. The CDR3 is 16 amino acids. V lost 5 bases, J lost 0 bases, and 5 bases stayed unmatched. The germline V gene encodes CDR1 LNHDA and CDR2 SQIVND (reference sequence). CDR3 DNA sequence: TGTGCCAGTAGTCGGCTAGCGGGAGAGAGCACAGATACGCAGTATTTT. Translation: CASSRLAGESTDTQYF.

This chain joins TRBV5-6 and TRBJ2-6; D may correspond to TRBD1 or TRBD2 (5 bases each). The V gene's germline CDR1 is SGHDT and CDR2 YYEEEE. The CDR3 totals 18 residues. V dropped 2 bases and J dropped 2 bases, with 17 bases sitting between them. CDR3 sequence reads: CASSFLGGIRAGANVLTF. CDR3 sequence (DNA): TGTGCCAGCAGCTTCCTTGGGGGAATTCGAGCTGGGGCCAACGTCCTGACTTTC.

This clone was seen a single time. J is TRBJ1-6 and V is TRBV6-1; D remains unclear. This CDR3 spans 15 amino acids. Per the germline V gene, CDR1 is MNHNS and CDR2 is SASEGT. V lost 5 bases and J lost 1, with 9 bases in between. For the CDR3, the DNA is TGTGCCAGCAGTACGGGCCCTTCCTATAATTCACCCCTCCACTTT. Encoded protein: CASSTGPSYNSPLHF.

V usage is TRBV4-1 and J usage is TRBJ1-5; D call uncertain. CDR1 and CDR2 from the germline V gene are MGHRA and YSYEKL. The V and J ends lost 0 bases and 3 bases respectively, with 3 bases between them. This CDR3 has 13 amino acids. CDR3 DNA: TGCGCCAGCAGCCAAGATCCCAATCAGCCCCAGCATTTT. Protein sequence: CASSQDPNQPQHF.

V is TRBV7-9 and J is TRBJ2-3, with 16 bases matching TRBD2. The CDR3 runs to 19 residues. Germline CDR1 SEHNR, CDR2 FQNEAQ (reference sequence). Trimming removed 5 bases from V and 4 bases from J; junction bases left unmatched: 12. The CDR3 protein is CASSPTPGLAGGPADTQYF. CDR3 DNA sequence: TGTGCCAGCAGCCCAACCCCGGGACTAGCGGGAGGGCCAGCAGATACGCAGTATTTT.

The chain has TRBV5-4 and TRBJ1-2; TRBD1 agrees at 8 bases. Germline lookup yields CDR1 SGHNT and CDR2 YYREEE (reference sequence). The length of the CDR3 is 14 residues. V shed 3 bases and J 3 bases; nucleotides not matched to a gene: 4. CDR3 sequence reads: CASSSSGGHYGYTF. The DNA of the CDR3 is TGTGCCAGCAGCTCCTCAGGGGGCCACTATGGCTACACCTTC.

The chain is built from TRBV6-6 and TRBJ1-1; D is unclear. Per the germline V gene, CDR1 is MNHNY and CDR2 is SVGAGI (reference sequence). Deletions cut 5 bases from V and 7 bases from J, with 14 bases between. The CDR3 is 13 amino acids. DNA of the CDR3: TGTGCCAGCAGTCCCCCCAGCCCCTTTGAAGCTTTCTTT. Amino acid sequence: CASSPPSPFEAFF.

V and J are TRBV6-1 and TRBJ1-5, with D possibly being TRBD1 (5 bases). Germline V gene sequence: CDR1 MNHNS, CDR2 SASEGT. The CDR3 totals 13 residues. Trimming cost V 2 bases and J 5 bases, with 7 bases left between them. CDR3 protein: CASSEWDDQPQHF. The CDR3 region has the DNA TGTGCCAGCAGTGAATGGGACGATCAGCCCCAGCATTTT.

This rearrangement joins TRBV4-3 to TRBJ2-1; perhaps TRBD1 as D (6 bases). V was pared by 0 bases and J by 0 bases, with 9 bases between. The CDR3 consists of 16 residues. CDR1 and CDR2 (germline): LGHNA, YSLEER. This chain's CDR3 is CASSQETGSSYNEQFF. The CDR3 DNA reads TGCGCCAGCAGCCAAGAAACAGGGAGCTCCTACAATGAGCAGTTCTTC.

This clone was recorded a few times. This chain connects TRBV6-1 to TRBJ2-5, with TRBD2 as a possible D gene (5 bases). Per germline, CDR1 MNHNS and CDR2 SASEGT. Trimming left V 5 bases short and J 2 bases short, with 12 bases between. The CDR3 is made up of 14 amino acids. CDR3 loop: CASSYFGGQETQYF. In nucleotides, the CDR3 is TGTGCCAGCAGTTATTTCGGAGGACAAGAGACCCAGTACTTC.

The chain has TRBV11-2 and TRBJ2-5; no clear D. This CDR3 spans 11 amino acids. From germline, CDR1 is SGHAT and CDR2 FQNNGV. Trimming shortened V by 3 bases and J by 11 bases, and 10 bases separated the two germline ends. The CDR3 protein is CASSFTTEQYF. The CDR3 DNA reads TGTGCCAGCAGCTTCACTACTGAGCAGTACTTC.

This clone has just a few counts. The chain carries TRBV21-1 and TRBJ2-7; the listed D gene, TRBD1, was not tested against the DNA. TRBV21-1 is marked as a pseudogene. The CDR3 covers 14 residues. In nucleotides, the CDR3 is TGTGCCAGCAGCAAACGCAGGCTCTCCTACGAGCAGTACTTC. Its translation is CASSKRRLSYEQYF.